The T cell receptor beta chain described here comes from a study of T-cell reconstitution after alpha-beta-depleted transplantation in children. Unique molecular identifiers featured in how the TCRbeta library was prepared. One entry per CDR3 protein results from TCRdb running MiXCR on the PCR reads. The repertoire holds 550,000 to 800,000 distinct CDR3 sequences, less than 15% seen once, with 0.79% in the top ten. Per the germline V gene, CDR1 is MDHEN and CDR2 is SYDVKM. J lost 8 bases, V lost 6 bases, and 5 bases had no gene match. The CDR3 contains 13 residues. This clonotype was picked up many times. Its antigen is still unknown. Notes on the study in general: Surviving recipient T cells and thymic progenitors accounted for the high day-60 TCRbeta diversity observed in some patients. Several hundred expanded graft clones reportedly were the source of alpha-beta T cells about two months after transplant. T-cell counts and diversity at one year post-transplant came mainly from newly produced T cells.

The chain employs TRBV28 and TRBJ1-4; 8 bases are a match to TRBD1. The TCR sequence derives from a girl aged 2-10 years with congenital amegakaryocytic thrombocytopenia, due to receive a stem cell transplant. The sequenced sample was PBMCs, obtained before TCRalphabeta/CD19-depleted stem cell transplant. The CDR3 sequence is CASRLGQGEKLFF. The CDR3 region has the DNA TGTGCCAGCAGACTCGGACAGGGAGAAAAACTGTTTTTT.